The 32 T cell receptor beta chains presented below share a single source sample, sequenced in a study of blood T cell repertoires in COVID-19. Generated by immunoSEQ multiplex PCR, the TCRdb table keeps only in-frame clones and is missing some. The repertoire has some 420,000 clones, 75% to 90% of them found once; the top ten carry more than 0.95%. The specimen sequenced was PBMCs or T cells enriched from blood (not recorded which). Receptors were obtained from a man aged 25-45 years who had recovered from COVID-19.

This chain connects TRBV6-5 to TRBJ1-2, with 8 bases aligning to TRBD1. The CDR3 contains 14 residues. J gave up 4 bases and V 7 bases, and 8 bases lay outside the gene matches. Germline assignment: CDR1 MNHEY and CDR2 SVGAGI. CDR3: CASNIGQGGYGYTF. Written as DNA, the CDR3 is TGTGCCAGCAACATTGGACAGGGCGGCTATGGCTACACCTTC.

The chain uses TRBV10-3 and TRBJ1-4; 9 bases are shared with TRBD1. CDR3 length equals 15 residues. Unmatched junction bases numbered 4, after V lost 0 bases and J lost 8 bases. Germline CDR1 is ENHRY and CDR2 is SYGVKD. CDR3 DNA: TGTGCCATCAGTGAGTCGGGACAGGGAGTCGAAAAACTGTTTTTT. Translation gives CAISESGQGVEKLFF.

The DNA of the CDR3 is TGTGCCAGTAGTAGCCCCTGGACTAGCGGGTTCTTTAACAATGAGCAGTTCTTC. Residues: CASSSPWTSGFFNNEQFF. The chain couples TRBV19 to TRBJ2-1, with 11 bases that match TRBD2. CDR3 size: 18 residues. Germline V lookup: CDR1 LNHDA, CDR2 SQIVND (reference sequence). V shed 4 bases and J 5 bases; nucleotides not matched to a gene: 13.

The V gene is TRBV5-5, the J gene TRBJ2-3; 11 nucleotides match TRBD2. The germline gives CDR1 SGHKS, CDR2 YYEKEE (reference sequence). The CDR3 length is 18 residues. The V segment lost 6 bases and the J segment 4 bases; nucleotides outside the gene matches: 16. The CDR3, as DNA: TGTGCCAGCATCCCTGCCGTAGCGGGAGGGACCTCTCCAGATACGCAGTATTTT. Its translation: CASIPAVAGGTSPDTQYF.

V gene TRBV5-3 combines with J gene TRBJ2-7; 7 nucleotides align to TRBD1. TRBV5-3 is known as an ORF, though its function is uncertain. The CDR3 consists of 11 residues. Unmatched junction bases numbered 7, after V lost 4 bases and J lost 12 bases. The CDR3 nucleotides are TGTGCCAGAAGCAGAGACAGGGTACGGTACTTC. This gives the protein CARSRDRVRYF.

This chain links TRBV27 with TRBJ2-3; 7 nucleotides agree with TRBD2. The CDR3 runs 18 residues. V gave up 7 bases and J gave up 4 bases; unmatched junction bases: 20. Germline-derived CDR1 and CDR2 are MNHEY and SMNVEV (reference sequence). The CDR3 region has the DNA TGTGCCAGCATTTCGCATACTAGCGTCCTTGGGTTCCCAGATACGCAGTATTTT. Its translation is CASISHTSVLGFPDTQYF.

This chain joins TRBV5-5 and TRBJ1-5; perhaps TRBD1 as D (5 bases). Germline CDR1 and CDR2: SGHKS and YYEKEE (reference sequence). The V and J ends lost 0 bases and 3 bases respectively, with 10 bases between them. The CDR3 has 15 residues. CDR3 loop: CASSLAGTHNQPQHF. CDR3 sequence (DNA): TGTGCCAGCAGCTTGGCGGGGACTCACAATCAGCCCCAGCATTTT.

The V call is TRBV28, the J call TRBJ2-3; 10 bases align to TRBD2. J gave up 0 bases and V 2 bases, and 8 bases lay outside the gene matches. CDR1 and CDR2 from the germline V gene are MDHEN and SYDVKM. This CDR3 comprises 18 residues. CDR3 region: CASSLIRRLAGSTDTQYF. DNA of the CDR3: TGTGCCAGCAGTTTAATCCGGAGACTAGCGGGCAGCACAGATACGCAGTATTTT. The entire variable domain, with the rest obtained from reference TRBV28 and TRBJ2-3, is as follows: DVKVTQSSRYLVKRTGEKVFLECVQDMDHENMFWYRQDPGLGLRLIYFSYDVKMKEKGDIPEGYSVSREKKERFSLILESASTNQTSMYLCASSLIRRLAGSTDTQYFGPGTRLTVL.

The gene calls are TRBV30 and TRBJ1-5; 10 positions match TRBD1. The CDR3 extends over 15 amino acids. CDR1 and CDR2 from the germline V gene are GTSNPN and SVGIG (reference sequence). V shed 1 base, J shed 6 bases, and the junction held 6 bases outside the gene matches. The CDR3 loop is CAWSGGQGFGQPQHF. The CDR3 nucleotides are TGTGCCTGGAGTGGGGGACAGGGGTTTGGTCAGCCCCAGCATTTT. The full variable domain, completed using reference TRBV30 and TRBJ1-5, is SQTIHQWPATLVQPVGSPLSLECTVEGTSNPNLYWYRQAAGRGLQLLFYSVGIGQISSEVPQNLSASRPQDRQFILSSKKLLLSDSGFYLCAWSGGQGFGQPQHFGDGTRLSIL.

The chain joins TRBV7-2 to TRBJ2-5, with 8 bases aligning to TRBD1. Trimming cost V 4 bases and J 4 bases; bases outside gene matches: 5. The CDR3 consists of 14 residues. Germline CDR1 is SGHTA and CDR2 is FQGNSA. The CDR3: CASSSGQGLETQYF. The CDR3 nucleotides are TGTGCCAGCAGCTCCGGACAGGGCTTAGAGACCCAGTACTTC.

The V gene is TRBV2, the J gene TRBJ1-2, with D possibly being TRBD1 (6 bases). Germline lookup yields CDR1 SNHLY and CDR2 FYNNEI. The V end lost 6 bases, the J end lost 4 bases, and 12 bases lay between the germline ends. This CDR3 spans 13 amino acids. The CDR3 reads CASSQQGPYGYTF. CDR3 DNA sequence: TGTGCCAGCAGCCAACAGGGTCCCTATGGCTACACCTTC.

The genes are TRBV28 and TRBJ2-7; TRBD2 agrees at 14 bases. CDR1 and CDR2 from the germline V gene are MDHEN and SYDVKM. This CDR3 has 16 residues. The junction had 2 bases not matched to a gene; V was cut back by 3 bases and J by 1 base. CDR3 DNA sequence: TGTGCCAGCAGTTTCGGGACTAGCGGGAGTTCCTACGAGCAGTACTTC. It codes for CASSFGTSGSSYEQYF.

J is TRBJ1-4 and V is TRBV20-1; the D is unclear. V lost 3 bases and J 4 bases, leaving 9 bases between the germline ends. The CDR3 runs to 13 residues. The germline gives CDR1 DFQATT, CDR2 SNEGSKA (reference sequence). CDR3 region: CSASTGINEKLFF. As DNA, the CDR3 is TGCAGTGCTAGTACGGGAATTAATGAAAAACTGTTTTTT.

V is TRBV19 and J is TRBJ1-4, with 9 positions matching TRBD1. The CDR3 length is 14 residues. Trimming at V came to 7 bases and at J to 6 bases, leaving 6 bases not matched to a gene. In germline, CDR1 is LNHDA, CDR2 SQIVND (reference sequence). The CDR3 protein is CASTLYRGHEKLFF. DNA of the CDR3: TGTGCCAGTACCCTGTACAGGGGGCATGAAAAACTGTTTTTT.

The rearrangement uses TRBV12-5 and TRBJ2-3; 7 bases are shared with TRBD2. The length of the CDR3 is 16 residues. J lost 2 bases, V lost 0 bases, and 5 bases had no gene match. The germline CDR1 and CDR2 sequences are LGHNT and FRNRAP. CDR3: CASGLVGLAVTDTQYF. As DNA, the CDR3 is TGTGCTAGTGGTTTGGTAGGGCTAGCGGTCACAGATACGCAGTATTTT.

The J gene is TRBJ2-7, the V gene TRBV5-4; TRBD2 aligns across 7 bases. Trimming at V came to 6 bases and at J to 5 bases, leaving 11 bases not matched to a gene. Germline assignment: CDR1 SGHNT and CDR2 YYREEE (reference sequence). The CDR3 is made up of 14 amino acids. The CDR3 nucleotides read TGTGCCAGCAATCGGGAGGCCCTCGGGAACGAGCAGTACTTC. This gives the protein CASNREALGNEQYF. Full variable domain (rest looked up from reference TRBV5-4 and TRBJ2-7): ETGVTQSPTHLIKTRGQQVTLRCSSQSGHNTVSWYQQALGQGPQFIFQYYREEENGRGNFPPRFSGLQFPNYSSELNVNALELDDSALYLCASNREALGNEQYFGPGTRLTVT.

In its sample, this clone was seen a few times. The chain employs TRBV4-1 and TRBJ1-5; 9 bases are a match to TRBD1. The germline V gene encodes CDR1 MGHRA and CDR2 YSYEKL. The CDR3 sequence is 18 residues long. J was trimmed by 7 bases and V by 6 bases; bases with no gene match: 19. The CDR3 DNA reads as TGCGCCAGCAGTCCGACCCTTATGCAGACAGGGGGGGAGCAGCCCCAGCATTTT. Its protein is CASSPTLMQTGGEQPQHF.

The genes are TRBV7-9 and TRBJ1-5; TRBD1 matches 10 bases. The CDR3 has 15 residues. Germline V CDR1 and CDR2: SEHNR, FQNEAQ (reference sequence). With V trimmed by 6 bases and J by 5 bases, 7 bases remained unmatched. The DNA of the CDR3 is TGTGCCAGCAGTCCGGGACAGGGGCTAGATCAGCCCCAGCATTTT. This encodes CASSPGQGLDQPQHF.

The J gene is TRBJ1-6, the V gene TRBV5-1; TRBD1 might be the D (5 bases). The ends were cut back, 4 bases at V and 9 bases at J, with 17 bases in the middle. Germline V gene sequence: CDR1 SGHRS, CDR2 YFSETQ. This CDR3 comprises 15 residues. Here the CDR3 DNA reads TGCGCCAGCAGCCCGAACGGCAGGGATGGTTCACCCCTCCACTTT. Amino acid sequence: CASSPNGRDGSPLHF.

The rearrangement joins TRBV19 to TRBJ2-2, with TRBD1 matching 9 bases. The J segment lost 5 bases and the V segment lost 5 bases, leaving 3 bases of the junction unmatched. From germline, CDR1 is LNHDA and CDR2 SQIVND (reference sequence). The CDR3 loop spans 14 amino acids. The CDR3 region has the DNA TGTGCCAGTAGTTATGGACAGGGGACCGGGGAGCTGTTTTTT. It yields the protein CASSYGQGTGELFF. Looking up the rest from reference TRBV19 and TRBJ2-2 gives the full variable domain: DGGITQSPKYLFRKEGQNVTLSCEQNLNHDAMYWYRQDPGQGLRLIYYSQIVNDFQKGDIAEGYSVSREKKESFPLTVTSAQKNPTAFYLCASSYGQGTGELFFGEGSRLTVL.

The chain combines TRBV19 with TRBJ2-2, with TRBD1 matching 10 bases. CDR3 length equals 16 residues. J lost 4 bases, V lost 4 bases, and 6 bases had no gene match. Germline V CDR1 and CDR2: LNHDA, SQIVND (reference sequence). The CDR3 reads CASSTSDRGFTGELFF. As DNA, the CDR3 is TGTGCCAGTAGTACCTCGGACAGGGGGTTCACCGGGGAGCTGTTTTTT.

The chain is built from TRBV27 and TRBJ2-7; 8 nucleotides align to TRBD1. The CDR3 contains 16 residues. V gave up 5 bases and J gave up 2 bases; unmatched junction bases: 11. Looked up from germline, CDR1 is MNHEY and CDR2 is SMNVEV (reference sequence). CDR3 nucleotides: TGTGCCAGCAGTCTAGGCCTGGGACAGGCGACCTACGAGCAGTACTTC. It translates to CASSLGLGQATYEQYF.

V is TRBV7-9 and J is TRBJ2-1; perhaps TRBD2 as D (5 bases). Trimming shortened V by 2 bases and J by 0 bases, and 11 bases separated the two germline ends. Germline V gene data show CDR1 as SEHNR and CDR2 as FQNEAQ (reference sequence). The CDR3 is 16 residues long. For the CDR3, the DNA is TGTGCCAGCAGCTTAACAGCGGACCACTCCTACAATGAGCAGTTCTTC. Amino acid sequence: CASSLTADHSYNEQFF.

The chain uses TRBV5-1 and TRBJ2-3, with a weak D call TRBD2 (6 bases). Trimming pared 7 bases from V and 6 bases from J, leaving 12 bases between. CDR1 is SGHRS, CDR2 YFSETQ, per germline. CDR3 size: 12 residues. The CDR3 sequence is CASGGIGDTQYF. The CDR3 DNA reads TGCGCCAGCGGGGGGATTGGGGATACGCAGTATTTT.

This clone was seen once. This chain connects TRBV3-1 (or the pseudogene TRBV3-2) to TRBJ2-3; perhaps TRBD2 as D (5 bases). Deletions cut 4 bases from V and 0 bases from J, with 11 bases between. Germline CDR1 is LGHDT and CDR2 is YNNKEL (reference sequence). The CDR3 consists of 15 residues. CDR3 DNA sequence: TGTGCCAGCAGCCGCCGGGATCCTAGCACAGATACGCAGTATTTT. Protein: CASSRRDPSTDTQYF.

V usage is TRBV9 and J usage is TRBJ2-1; TRBD2 agrees at 8 bases. Germline CDR1 reads SGDLS; CDR2 reads YYNGEE. V lost 4 bases, J lost 7 bases, and 13 bases stayed unmatched. The CDR3 totals 16 residues. CDR3 residues: CASSRTGGGPGNEQFF. The CDR3 DNA reads TGTGCCAGCAGCCGGACGGGCGGGGGGCCCGGGAATGAGCAGTTCTTC.

The V gene is TRBV30, the J gene TRBJ2-7, with TRBD2 identical over 14 bases. Germline V gene data show CDR1 as GTSNPN and CDR2 as SVGIG (reference sequence). The CDR3 length is 16 residues. V shed 8 bases, J shed 4 bases, and the junction held 13 bases outside the gene matches. CDR3 in amino acids: CALEGLGTSGSYEQYF. The CDR3 DNA sequence: TGTGCCCTGGAGGGGCTCGGGACTAGCGGGAGTTACGAGCAGTACTTC.

The chain recombines TRBV18 with TRBJ2-3; D possibly corresponds to TRBD2 (6 bases). Between the trimmed V and J ends, which lost 4 bases and 4 bases, there was a span of 12 bases. There are 14 residues in the CDR3. Per germline, CDR1 KGHSH and CDR2 LQKENI. The CDR3 nucleotides read TGTGCCAGCTCACTGGACGGGGGATCAGATACGCAGTATTTT. Translation gives CASSLDGGSDTQYF.

This chain uses TRBV30 with TRBJ2-1, with TRBD2 matching 7 bases. The V segment lost 1 base and the J segment 6 bases; nucleotides outside the gene matches: 3. This CDR3 has 13 amino acids. The germline gives CDR1 GTSNPN, CDR2 SVGIG (reference sequence). The CDR3 DNA is TGTGCCTGGAGTGGGAGACTAGCCAATGAGCAGTTCTTC. Translating gives CAWSGRLANEQFF.

V usage is TRBV19 and J usage is TRBJ2-7; 12 nucleotides match TRBD2. With 6 bases clipped from V and 5 bases from J, the junction kept 8 bases outside the gene matches. The CDR3 covers 15 residues. The germline gives CDR1 LNHDA, CDR2 SQIVND (reference sequence). CDR3 nucleotides: TGTGCCAGTAGCACTAGCGGGAGGAGGTTCGACGAGCAGTACTTC. Its protein product is CASSTSGRRFDEQYF.

This clone was recorded only once. The chain links TRBV6-5 to TRBJ1-1; TRBD1 agrees at 10 bases. Germline-derived CDR1 and CDR2 are MNHEY and SVGAGI. The CDR3 length is 11 residues. V shed 7 bases, J shed 11 bases, and the junction held 4 bases outside the gene matches. The CDR3 is CASKTGGNAFF. As DNA, the CDR3 is TGTGCCAGCAAGACAGGGGGCAACGCTTTCTTT.

This chain connects TRBV5-1 to TRBJ1-4; no firm D call. The V gene's germline CDR1 is SGHRS and CDR2 YFSETQ. With 5 bases removed from V and 8 bases from J, the gap between germline ends came to 13 bases. The CDR3 spans 13 residues. The CDR3 protein is CASSEGGSEKLFF. CDR3 sequence (DNA): TGCGCCAGCAGTGAGGGAGGGAGCGAAAAACTGTTTTTT.